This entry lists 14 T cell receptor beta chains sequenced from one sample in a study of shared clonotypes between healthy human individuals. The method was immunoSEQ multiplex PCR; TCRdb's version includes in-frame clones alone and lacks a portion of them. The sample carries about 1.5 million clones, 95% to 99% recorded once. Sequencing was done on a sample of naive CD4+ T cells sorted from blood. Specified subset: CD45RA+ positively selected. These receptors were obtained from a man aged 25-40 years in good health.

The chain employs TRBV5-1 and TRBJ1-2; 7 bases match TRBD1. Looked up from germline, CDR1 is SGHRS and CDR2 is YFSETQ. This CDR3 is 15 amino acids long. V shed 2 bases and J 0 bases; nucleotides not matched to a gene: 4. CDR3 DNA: TGCGCCAGCAGCTTAGACAGGGAACCTAACTATGGCTACACCTTC. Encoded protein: CASSLDREPNYGYTF.

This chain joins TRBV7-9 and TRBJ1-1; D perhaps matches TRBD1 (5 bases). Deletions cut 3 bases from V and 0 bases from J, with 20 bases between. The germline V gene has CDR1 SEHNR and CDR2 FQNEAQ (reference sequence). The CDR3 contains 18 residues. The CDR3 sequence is CASSFIASSGSMNTEAFF. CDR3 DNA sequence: TGTGCCAGCAGCTTTATCGCTTCGTCAGGGTCCATGAACACTGAAGCTTTCTTT.

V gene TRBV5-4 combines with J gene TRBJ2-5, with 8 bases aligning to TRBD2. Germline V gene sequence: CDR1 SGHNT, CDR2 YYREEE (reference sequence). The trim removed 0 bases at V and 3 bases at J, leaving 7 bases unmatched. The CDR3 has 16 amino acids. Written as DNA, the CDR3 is TGTGCCAGCAGCTTGGATCCCGGGAGGGCCGAAGAGACCCAGTACTTC. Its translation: CASSLDPGRAEETQYF.

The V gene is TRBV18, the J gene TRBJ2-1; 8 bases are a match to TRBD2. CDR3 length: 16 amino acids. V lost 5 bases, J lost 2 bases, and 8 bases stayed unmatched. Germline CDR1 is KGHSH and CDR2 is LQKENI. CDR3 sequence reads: CASSSLAGVAYNEQFF. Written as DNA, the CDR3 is TGTGCCAGCTCATCTCTAGCGGGTGTAGCCTACAATGAGCAGTTCTTC.

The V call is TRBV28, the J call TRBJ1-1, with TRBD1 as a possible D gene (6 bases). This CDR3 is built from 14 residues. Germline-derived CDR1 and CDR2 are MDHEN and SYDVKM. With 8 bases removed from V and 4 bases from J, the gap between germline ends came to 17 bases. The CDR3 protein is CASGMPTGRTEAFF. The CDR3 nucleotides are TGTGCCAGCGGAATGCCGACAGGTCGCACTGAAGCTTTCTTT.

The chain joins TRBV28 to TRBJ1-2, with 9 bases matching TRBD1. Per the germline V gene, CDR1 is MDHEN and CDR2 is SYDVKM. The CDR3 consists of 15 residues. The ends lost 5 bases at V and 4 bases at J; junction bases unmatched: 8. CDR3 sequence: CASSTPGQGGYGYTF. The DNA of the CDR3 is TGTGCCAGCAGTACTCCGGGACAGGGAGGCTATGGCTACACCTTC.

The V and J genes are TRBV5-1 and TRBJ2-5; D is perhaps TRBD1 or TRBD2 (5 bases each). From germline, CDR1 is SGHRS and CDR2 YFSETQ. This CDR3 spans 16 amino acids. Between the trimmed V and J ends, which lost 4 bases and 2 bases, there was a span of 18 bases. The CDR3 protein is CASSRDLSGLQETQYF. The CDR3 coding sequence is TGCGCCAGCAGCCGGGACCTAAGTGGGTTACAAGAGACCCAGTACTTC.

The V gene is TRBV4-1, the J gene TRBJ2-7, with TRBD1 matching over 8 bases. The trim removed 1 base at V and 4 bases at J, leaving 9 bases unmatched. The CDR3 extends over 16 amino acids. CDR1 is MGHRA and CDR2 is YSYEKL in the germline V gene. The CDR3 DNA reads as TGCGCCAGCAGCCAAGTTTCAGGACAGGGATTTTACGAGCAGTACTTC. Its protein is CASSQVSGQGFYEQYF.

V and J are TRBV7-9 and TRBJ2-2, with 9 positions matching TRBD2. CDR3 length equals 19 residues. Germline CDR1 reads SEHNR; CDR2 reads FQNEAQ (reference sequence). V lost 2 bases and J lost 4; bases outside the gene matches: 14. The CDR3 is CASSLWSRSLAGTTGELFF. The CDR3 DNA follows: TGTGCCAGCAGCTTATGGTCCCGGTCGCTAGCGGGAACCACCGGGGAGCTGTTTTTT. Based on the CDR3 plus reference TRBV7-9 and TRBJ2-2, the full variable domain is DTGVSQNPRHKITKRGQNVTFRCDPISEHNRLYWYRQTLGQGPEFLTYFQNEAQLEKSRLLSDRFSAERPKGSFSTLEIQRTEQGDSAMYLCASSLWSRSLAGTTGELFFGEGSRLTVL.

The CDR3 loop is CASSILGGKSGELFF. CDR3 nucleotides: TGTGCCAGTAGTATACTGGGGGGCAAGTCCGGGGAGCTGTTTTTT. The chain combines TRBV19 with TRBJ2-2; D possibly uses TRBD1 or TRBD2 (6 bases each). The V end was cut by 2 bases, the J end by 6 bases, with 13 bases between. The CDR3 is made up of 15 amino acids. CDR1 is LNHDA and CDR2 is SQIVND in the germline V gene (reference sequence).

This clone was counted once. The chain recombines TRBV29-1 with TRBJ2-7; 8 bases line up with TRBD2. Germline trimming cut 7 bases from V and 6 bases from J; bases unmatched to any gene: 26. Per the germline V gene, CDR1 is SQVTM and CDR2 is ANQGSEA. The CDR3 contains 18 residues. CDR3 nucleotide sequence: TGCAGCGGGTCTACCGTTATTACATTGGGGACTAGGAGTACCGAGCAGTACTTC. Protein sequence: CSGSTVITLGTRSTEQYF.

CDR3 amino acids: CASSYLARADTQYF. DNA of the CDR3: TGTGCCAGCAGTTACCTAGCAAGGGCAGATACGCAGTATTTT. V usage is TRBV6-5 and J usage is TRBJ2-3; maybe TRBD2 (5 bases). Trimming pared 2 bases from V and 4 bases from J, leaving 10 bases between. CDR3 length: 14 amino acids. Germline V gene lookup returns CDR1 MNHEY and CDR2 SVGAGI.

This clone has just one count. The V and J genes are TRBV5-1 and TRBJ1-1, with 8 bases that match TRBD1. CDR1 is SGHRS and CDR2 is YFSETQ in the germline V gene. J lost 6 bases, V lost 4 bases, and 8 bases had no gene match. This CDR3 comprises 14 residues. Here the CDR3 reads CASSPPGQVSEAFF. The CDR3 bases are TGCGCCAGCAGCCCTCCGGGACAGGTATCTGAAGCTTTCTTT.

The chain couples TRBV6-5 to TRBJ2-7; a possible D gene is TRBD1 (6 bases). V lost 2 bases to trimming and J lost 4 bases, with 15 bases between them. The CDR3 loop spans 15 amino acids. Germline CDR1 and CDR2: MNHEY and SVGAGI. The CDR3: CASSYQGRQIYEQYF. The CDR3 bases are TGTGCCAGCAGTTACCAGGGGCGGCAGATATACGAGCAGTACTTC.